This TCR beta chain is from a study of blood T cell repertoires in COVID-19. About the study: Sites across the United States, Italy and Spain contributed samples from acute and convalescent COVID-19.

Measured with immunoSEQ multiplex PCR; TCRdb has only the in-frame clones, and not every one. The data show about 170,000 clones, 70% to 90% seen once. The germline V gene encodes CDR1 LGHNA and CDR2 YNFKEQ. The length of the CDR3 is 18 residues. V was pared by 0 bases and J by 0 bases, with 15 bases between. The receptor was isolated from a woman aged 80 or over with COVID-19, enrolled during active disease. Material: peripheral blood. The chain combines TRBV4-2 with TRBJ2-4; possibly TRBD1 for D (6 bases). CDR3 nucleotides: TGTGCCAGCAGCCAAGATCTCTCAGGGGCCCTAGCCAAAAACATTCAGTACTTC. Its protein is CASSQDLSGALAKNIQYF.